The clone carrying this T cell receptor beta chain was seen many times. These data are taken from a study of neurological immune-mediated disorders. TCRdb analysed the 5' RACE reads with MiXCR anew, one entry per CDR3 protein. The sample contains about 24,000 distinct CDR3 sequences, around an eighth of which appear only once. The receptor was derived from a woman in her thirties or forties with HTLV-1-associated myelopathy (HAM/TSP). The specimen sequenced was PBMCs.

The CDR3 sequence is CASSVAGLAGSKNIQYF. In DNA, the CDR3 is TGTGCCAGCAGCGTAGCTGGCCTAGCGGGGTCCAAAAACATTCAGTACTTC. This chain uses TRBV9 with TRBJ2-4; 9 nucleotides agree with TRBD2. The CDR3 has 17 amino acids. The ends lost 0 bases at V and 2 bases at J; junction bases unmatched: 6. Germline V gene lookup returns CDR1 SGDLS and CDR2 YYNGEE. Variable domain in full (rest from reference TRBV9 and TRBJ2-4): DSGVTQTPKHLITATGQRVTLRCSPRSGDLSVYWYQQSLDQGLQFLIQYYNGEERAKGNILERFSAQQFPDLHSELNLSSLELGDSALYFCASSVAGLAGSKNIQYFGAGTRLSVL.